The 11 T cell receptor beta chains listed next were all sequenced from one sample in a study of blood T cell repertoires in COVID-19 (TCRdb year 2020). The library was produced with the immunoSEQ multiplex PCR assay. TCRdb mirrors the immuneACCESS table, restricted to in-frame sequences. Some clones are absent from its copies; in checked studies, under half trace to an unresolved V gene, and the reason for the others is unknown. The sample contains over 250,000 clones, just under 90% of them found a single time. The ten largest clones represent around 1.9% of the sample. The specimen was PBMCs or T cells enriched from blood (not recorded which). These receptors were collected from a woman aged 55-70 years who had recovered from COVID-19.

The chain is built from TRBV2 and TRBJ2-1, with D unclear. The CDR3 sequence is 10 residues long. The ends were cut back, 7 bases at V and 10 bases at J, with 8 bases in the middle. Germline lookup yields CDR1 SNHLY and CDR2 FYNNEI. The CDR3 DNA reads as TGTGCCAGCACGGTGTTCGAGCAGTTCTTC. Amino acids: CASTVFEQFF.

The chain employs TRBV29-1 and TRBJ1-1; the D is unclear. V was trimmed by 4 bases and J by 5 bases, leaving 8 bases between them. CDR1 and CDR2 (germline): SQVTM, ANQGSEA. This CDR3 spans 11 amino acids. CDR3 bases: TGCAGCGTTGTGAGAGAGACTGAAGCTTTCTTT. Its protein is CSVVRETEAFF.

There are a few counts of this clone. The chain joins TRBV29-1 to TRBJ2-7, with 7 bases aligning to TRBD2. The V gene's germline CDR1 is SQVTM and CDR2 ANQGSEA. CDR3 length equals 13 residues. With V trimmed by 4 bases and J by 3 bases, 6 bases remained unmatched. CDR3 protein: CSVAPTGGYEQYF. DNA for the CDR3: TGCAGCGTTGCCCCCACGGGGGGCTACGAGCAGTACTTC.

Remarks on this clone: Different DNA sequences within this sample yield the same CDR3. The chain carries TRBV5-1 and TRBJ2-7; 11 nucleotides match TRBD2. This CDR3 contains 15 residues. Germline CDR1 and CDR2: SGHRS and YFSETQ. With 4 bases clipped from V and 2 bases from J, the junction kept 5 bases outside the gene matches. CDR3 in DNA: TGCGCCAGCAGCCCACGGACTAGCGGGCCCTACGAGCAGTACTTC. Protein product: CASSPRTSGPYEQYF.

The rearrangement uses TRBV5-1 and TRBJ2-2, with 7 bases matching TRBD1. CDR1 SGHRS and CDR2 YFSETQ come from the germline V gene. Trimming at V came to 6 bases and at J to 0 bases, leaving 5 bases not matched to a gene. The CDR3 spans 15 residues. The CDR3 coding sequence is TGCGCCAGCAACCAAGGACAGGCGAACACCGGGGAGCTGTTTTTT. Its translation: CASNQGQANTGELFF.

The chain uses TRBV7-9 and TRBJ2-2; TRBD2 might be the D (5 bases). Between the trimmed V and J ends, which lost 2 bases and 7 bases, there was a span of 11 bases. Germline CDR1 SEHNR, CDR2 FQNEAQ (reference sequence). The length of the CDR3 is 14 residues. The CDR3 sequence: CASSLTSPHGELFF. CDR3 DNA: TGTGCCAGCAGCTTAACTAGTCCCCACGGGGAGCTGTTTTTT.

The V call is TRBV3-1 (or the pseudogene TRBV3-2), the J call TRBJ1-6, with a possible D match to TRBD1 (5 bases). Per the germline V gene, CDR1 is LGHDT and CDR2 is YNNKEL (reference sequence). V lost 1 base, J lost 10 bases, and 8 bases lay in between. This CDR3 comprises 13 residues. As DNA, the CDR3 is TGTGCCAGCAGCCAAGGCAGGGTCTCACCCCTCCACTTT. It yields the protein CASSQGRVSPLHF.

The gene calls are TRBV28 and TRBJ1-5, with TRBD1 matching over 9 bases. The CDR3 loop spans 15 amino acids. The germline gives CDR1 MDHEN, CDR2 SYDVKM. The J segment lost 6 bases and the V segment lost 7 bases, leaving 10 bases of the junction unmatched. The CDR3 region has the DNA TGTGCCAGCACCGGGCCGGGACAGGGCGGTCAGCCCCAGCATTTT. This codes for CASTGPGQGGQPQHF.

This chain uses TRBV28 with TRBJ1-1; D gene uncertain. The CDR3 is made up of 15 amino acids. The germline V and J ends were trimmed by 2 bases and 1 base, with 11 bases remaining between them. Per the germline V gene, CDR1 is MDHEN and CDR2 is SYDVKM. CDR3 nucleotides: TGTGCCAGCAGTTTACTTACCGAGGAGAACACTGAAGCTTTCTTT. Translation: CASSLLTEENTEAFF.

The table lists this clone with a count of one. This chain uses TRBV6-1 with TRBJ2-1; 7 bases are a match to TRBD2. Looked up from germline, CDR1 is MNHNS and CDR2 is SASEGT. V trimming: 3 bases; J trimming: 9 bases; junction bases outside the gene matches: 11. This CDR3 is 15 amino acids long. CDR3: CASSEARGTQSEQFF. DNA for the CDR3: TGTGCCAGCAGTGAGGCGCGGGGGACTCAGAGTGAGCAGTTCTTC.

This clone has ten or more counts. The J gene is TRBJ1-1, the V gene TRBV12-3 or TRBV12-4; tentative D call: TRBD1 (5 bases). Trimming pared 5 bases from V and 5 bases from J, leaving 9 bases between. The CDR3 contains 12 residues. The chain's CDR3 is CASSRGLTEAFF. For the CDR3, the DNA is TGTGCCAGCAGTAGGGGCCTGACTGAAGCTTTCTTT.